This section outlines one T cell receptor (beta chain) sequence together with its context. As yet, its antigen is unknown. The CDR3 has 15 amino acids. CDR1 LNHDA and CDR2 SQIVND come from the germline V gene (reference sequence). Trimming pared 4 bases from V and 0 bases from J, leaving 12 bases between. immunoSEQ v3.0 was run at survey level. The assay was immunoSEQ multiplex PCR, and TCRdb's table has in-frame clones only and misses some. Of about 20,000 clones listed, 90% are singletons. This entry belongs to a study of long-term antiretroviral therapy in people with HIV. Broader study findings: The study found narrower CDR3 length ranges in HIV repertoires than in controls.

The source of this sequence is a woman younger than 45 with HIV. The sample in question was unsorted PBMCs, obtained approximately 4.4 years before starting antiretroviral therapy. This chain connects TRBV19 to TRBJ1-1; D remains ambiguous. CDR3 DNA: TGTGCCAGTAGTAGCCAGTCGCCTATGAACACTGAAGCTTTCTTT. This encodes CASSSQSPMNTEAFF.